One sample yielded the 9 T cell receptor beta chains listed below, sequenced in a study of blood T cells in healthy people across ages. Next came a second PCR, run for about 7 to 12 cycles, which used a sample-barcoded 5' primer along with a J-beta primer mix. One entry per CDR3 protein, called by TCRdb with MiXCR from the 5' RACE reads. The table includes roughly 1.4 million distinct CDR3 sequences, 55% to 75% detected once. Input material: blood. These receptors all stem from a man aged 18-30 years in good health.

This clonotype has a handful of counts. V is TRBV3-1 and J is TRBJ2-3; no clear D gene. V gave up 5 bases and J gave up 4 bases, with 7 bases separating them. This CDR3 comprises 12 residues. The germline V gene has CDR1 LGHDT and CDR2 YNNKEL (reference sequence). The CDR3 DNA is TGTGCCAGCAGCGGAAATGCAGATACGCAGTATTTT. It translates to CASSGNADTQYF.

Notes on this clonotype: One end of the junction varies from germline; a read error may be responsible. CDR3 sequence: CSSENGASGGDNEQFF. The CDR3 coding sequence is TGTTCCAGCGAAAACGGGGCTAGCGGGGGCGACAATGAGCAGTTCTTC. The genes are TRBV6-5 and TRBJ2-1; the match to TRBD2 covers 10 bases. The CDR3 contains 16 residues. The germline V gene encodes CDR1 MNHEY and CDR2 SVGAGI.

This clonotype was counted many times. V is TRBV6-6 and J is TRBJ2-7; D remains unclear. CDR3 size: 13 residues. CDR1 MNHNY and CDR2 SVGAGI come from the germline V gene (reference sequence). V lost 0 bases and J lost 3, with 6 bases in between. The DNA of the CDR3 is TGTGCCAGCAGTTACTCCGAAGGCTACGAGCAGTACTTC. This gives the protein CASSYSEGYEQYF.

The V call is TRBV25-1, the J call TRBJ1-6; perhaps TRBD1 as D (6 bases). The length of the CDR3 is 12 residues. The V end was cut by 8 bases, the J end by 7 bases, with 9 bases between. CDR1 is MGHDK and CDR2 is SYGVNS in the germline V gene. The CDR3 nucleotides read TGTGCCAGCCGACAGGCCAATTCACCCCTCCACTTT. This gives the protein CASRQANSPLHF.

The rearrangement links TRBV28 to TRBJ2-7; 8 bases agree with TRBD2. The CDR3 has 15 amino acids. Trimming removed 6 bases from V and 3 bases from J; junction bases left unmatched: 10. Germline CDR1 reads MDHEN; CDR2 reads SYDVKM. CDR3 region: CASSPAIAGNYEQYF. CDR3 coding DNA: TGTGCCAGCAGCCCCGCAATAGCGGGAAACTACGAGCAGTACTTC.

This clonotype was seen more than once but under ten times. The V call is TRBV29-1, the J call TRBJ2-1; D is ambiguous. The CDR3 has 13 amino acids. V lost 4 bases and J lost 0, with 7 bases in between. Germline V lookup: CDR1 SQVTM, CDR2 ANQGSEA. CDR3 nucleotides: TGCAGCGTTGTAGTAGACTCCTACAATGAGCAGTTCTTC. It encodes CSVVVDSYNEQFF.

The CDR3 nucleotides are TGCGCCAGCAGCCAAGAGAGGGCTAGCGTGCCCCCACAGGGTGGGCAGTATTTT. Amino acid sequence: CASSQERASVPPQGGQYF. The chain links TRBV4-1 to TRBJ2-3; D possibly matches TRBD1 or TRBD2 (6 bases each). The CDR3 spans 18 residues. The germline V gene encodes CDR1 MGHRA and CDR2 YSYEKL. The germline V and J ends were trimmed by 0 bases and 11 bases, with 27 bases remaining between them.

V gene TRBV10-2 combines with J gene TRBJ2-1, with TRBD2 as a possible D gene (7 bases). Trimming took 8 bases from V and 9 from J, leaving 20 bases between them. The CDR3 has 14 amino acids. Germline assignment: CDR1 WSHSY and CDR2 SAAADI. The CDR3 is CASLFMEGEGEQFF. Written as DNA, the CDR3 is TGCGCCAGCCTATTCATGGAGGGGGAGGGTGAGCAGTTCTTC.

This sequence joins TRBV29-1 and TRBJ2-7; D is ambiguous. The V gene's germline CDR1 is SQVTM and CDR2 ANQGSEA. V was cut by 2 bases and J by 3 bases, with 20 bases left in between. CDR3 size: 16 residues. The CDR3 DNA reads TGCAGCGTTGAATTGGCCGATCGATACGACGGCTACGAGCAGTACTTC. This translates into CSVELADRYDGYEQYF.